This TCR beta chain is drawn from a study of blood T cell repertoires in COVID-19 (dated by TCRdb to 2018 to 2021). Study-wide context: Collaborator samples came from the United States, Italy and Spain and covered acute and convalescent phases of COVID-19. The material from the prospective study consisted of cDNA or gDNA derived from T cells, B-cell-depleted T cells, or PBMCs. Subjects who had been exposed to COVID-19, were actively infected with it, or had recovered from it provided the deeply sampled blood TCRbeta repertoires that made up the dataset. The repertoires were released in a freely available public database intended as a resource for research on the immune response to SARS-CoV-2. The samples were drawn from two sources: the first 160 participants of the ongoing ImmuneRACE study, and 950 to 1,500 subjects contributed by 6 global collaborators. Sample metadata almost always included a de-identified subject ID, COVID-19 status, age in years and sex. Where available, HLA class I and class II types were obtained from metadata supplied by the sample provider rather than from assay-based typing.

Summary of the overall study and its limitations: The quantity of clinical and demographic metadata differed by source and by participant and was supplied without curation.

This clone has a single count. Its recognized antigen is unknown. It has no much larger one-base neighbor in the sample; base qualities were not kept. CDR1 LGHNT and CDR2 FRNRAP were looked up in the germline V gene. V is reduced by 1 base and J by 0 bases, leaving a spacing of 14 bases between them. The CDR3, cysteine through phenylalanine, is 17 amino acids long. Just the 51-base CDR3 DNA is kept, in frame starting at base 1. TCRbeta CDR3 regions were amplified from genomic DNA using the immunoSEQ Assay, a bias-controlled multiplex PCR. Per the authors' processing: The number of nucleated cells in each sample was estimated from the amplification of reference gene primers within the assay. Sequence reads were collapsed and filtered to measure the absolute abundance of every unique TCRbeta CDR3 rearrangement. For each sample, productive Simpson clonality was calculated as the square root of Simpson's diversity index over productive rearrangements. TCRdb retrieved this table from immuneACCESS and kept in-frame rearrangements only. Not all clones are present; in checked studies, unresolved V genes account for under half, and no reason is known for the remainder. From that table come the V and J calls and clone size; the DNA was used to work out D and trimming. This sample lists approximately 470,000 clones; approximately 83% were detected once. Roughly 3.2% of the sample comes from the top ten.

Each collaborating institution followed its own protocols to collect whole blood in K2EDTA tubes. For TCRbeta analysis, collaborator samples were shipped as frozen whole blood, as isolated PBMCs, or as DNA extracted from either sample type. Recombination connected TRBV12-5 to TRBJ2-3; tentative D gene TRBD2, with 5 bases matching. The sequencing input was peripheral blood. This receptor was taken from a human donor in a cohort sampled during active COVID-19. The DNA sequence follows: TGTGCTAGTGGTTTGGACCCCCCCGGGAATAGCACAGATACGCAGTATTTT. This codes for CASGLDPPGNSTDTQYF. The reference TRBV12-5 and TRBJ2-3 proteins fill in what lies around the CDR3, so the full variable domain reads DARVTQTPRHKVTEMGQEVTMRCQPILGHNTVFWYRQTMMQGLELLAYFRNRAPLDDSGMPKDRFSAEMPDATLATLKIQPSEPRDSAVYFCASGLDPPGNSTDTQYFGPGTRLTVL.